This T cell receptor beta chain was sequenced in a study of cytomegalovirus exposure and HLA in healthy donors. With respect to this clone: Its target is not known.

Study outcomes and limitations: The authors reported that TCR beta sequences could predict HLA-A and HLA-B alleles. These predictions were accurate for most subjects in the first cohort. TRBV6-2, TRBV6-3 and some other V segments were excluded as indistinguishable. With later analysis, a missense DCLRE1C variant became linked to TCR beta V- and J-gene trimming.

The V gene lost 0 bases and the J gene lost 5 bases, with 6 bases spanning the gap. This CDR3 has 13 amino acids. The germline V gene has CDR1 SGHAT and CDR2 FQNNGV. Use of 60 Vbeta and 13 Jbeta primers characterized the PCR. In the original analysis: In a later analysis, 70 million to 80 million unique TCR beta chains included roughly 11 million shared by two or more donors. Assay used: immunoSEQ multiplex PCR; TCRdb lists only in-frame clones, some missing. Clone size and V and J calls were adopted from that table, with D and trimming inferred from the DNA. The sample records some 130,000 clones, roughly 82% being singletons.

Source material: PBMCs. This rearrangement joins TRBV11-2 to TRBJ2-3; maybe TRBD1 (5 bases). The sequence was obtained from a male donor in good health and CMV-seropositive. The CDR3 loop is CASSLDQGDTQYF. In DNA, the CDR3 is TGTGCCAGCAGCTTAGATCAGGGAGATACGCAGTATTTT.